A selection of T cell receptor beta chains follows, all from one sample in a study of T-cell reconstitution after alpha-beta-depleted transplantation in children. MiXCR, run by TCRdb on the PCR reads, gives a single entry per CDR3 protein. Of a few hundred thousand distinct CDR3 sequences detected, around 7.3% appear once; the ten largest clones hold about 8.2%. Sequenced material: peripheral blood, taken 360 days after TCRalphabeta/CD19-depleted stem cell transplant. Receptor source: a female patient aged 2-9 years who had a stem cell transplant for Fanconi anemia, so the T cells may come from the graft donor. Each CDR3 is given with its conserved first and last residue. D genes are given only for firm matches. Clone size is shown for a subset of rows, as once, few, many or a class of expanded clone.

cdr3_length j_call v_call d_call clone_size cdr3_aa cdr3_nt
13 TRBJ2-3 TRBV4-3 NA many CASSQISADTQYF TGCGCCAGCAGCCAAATCTCTGCAGATACGCAGTATTTT
17 TRBJ2-5 TRBV3-1 NA NA CASSRLVAGQLKETQYF TGTGCCAGCAGCCGCCTGGTGGCGGGACAGCTTAAAGAGACCCAGTACTTC
14 TRBJ2-1 TRBV7-9 NA many CASSPERTYNEQFF TGTGCCAGCAGCCCCGAGCGCACCTACAATGAGCAGTTCTTC
15 TRBJ2-7 TRBV18 NA few CASSRTPGVLYEQYF TGTGCCAGCTCCCGTACGCCAGGGGTGCTTTACGAGCAGTACTTC
14 TRBJ1-1 TRBV6-2/TRBV6-3 TRBD1 NA CASTEGGAGTEAFF TGTGCCAGCACCGAAGGGGGCGCGGGGACTGAAGCTTTCTTT
12 TRBJ2-5 TRBV12-3/TRBV12-4 TRBD1 many CASSSGQGAQYF TGTGCCAGCAGTTCAGGCCAGGGGGCCCAGTACTTC
14 TRBJ2-2 TRBV5-1 NA many CASSSDWITGELFF TGCGCCAGCAGCTCTGACTGGATCACCGGGGAGCTGTTTTTT
15 TRBJ2-7 TRBV13 NA few CASSSRDISSYEQYF TGTGCCAGCAGTTCCCGGGACATCTCCTCCTACGAGCAGTACTTC
21 TRBJ2-7 TRBV7-9 TRBD2 many CASSWATSGGGRATSDYEQYF TGTGCCAGCAGCTGGGCGACTAGCGGAGGAGGGAGAGCTACCTCCGATTACGAGCAGTACTTC
14 TRBJ1-2 TRBV27 NA NA CASSPLVENYGYTF TGTGCCAGCAGTCCCTTGGTAGAAAACTATGGCTACACCTTC
14 TRBJ1-5 TRBV5-1 NA many CASSLGQKNQPQHF TGCGCCAGCAGCTTGGGACAGAAGAATCAGCCCCAGCATTTT
12 TRBJ1-2 TRBV20-1 NA few CSARDISYGYTF TGCAGTGCTAGAGATATCAGCTATGGCTACACCTTC
15 TRBJ2-5 TRBV28 NA many CASSFRARVPETQYF TGTGCCAGCAGTTTCCGGGCCAGGGTCCCAGAGACCCAGTACTTC
15 TRBJ2-7 TRBV24-1 NA few CATSDPLGPSTAQYF TGTGCCACCAGTGATCCCCTCGGACCGTCAACGGCTCAGTACTTC
11 TRBJ1-1 TRBV29-1 NA NA CSVQRNTEAFF TGCAGCGTTCAGAGGAACACTGAAGCTTTCTTT
16 TRBJ2-1 TRBV20-1 TRBD2 many CSARDFSGEAYNEQFF TGCAGTGCTAGAGACTTTAGCGGGGAGGCCTACAATGAGCAGTTCTTC
15 TRBJ2-5 TRBV12-3/TRBV12-4 TRBD1 many CASSLEGGLFETQYF TGTGCCAGCAGTTTAGAAGGGGGCCTGTTTGAGACCCAGTACTTC
11 TRBJ1-2 TRBV20-1 NA many CSASTHYGYTF TGCAGTGCTTCGACTCACTATGGCTACACCTTC
15 TRBJ2-1 TRBV4-1 NA NA CATQRLLPGHNEQFF TGCGCCACTCAGCGCTTATTACCGGGCCACAATGAGCAGTTCTTC
14 TRBJ2-6 TRBV12-3/TRBV12-4 NA many CASTFGTGANVLTF TGTGCCAGCACCTTCGGGACTGGGGCCAACGTCCTGACTTTC
13 TRBJ2-3 TRBV6-5 NA few CASSSEITDTQYF TGTGCCAGCAGTTCGGAGATCACAGATACGCAGTATTTT
14 TRBJ2-7 TRBV5-6 NA NA CASSVLRVMNEQYF TGTGCCAGCAGCGTGCTCAGGGTAATGAACGAGCAGTACTTC
13 TRBJ2-1 TRBV29-1 NA many CSVERSTSGEQFF TGCAGCGTTGAAAGATCGACCTCGGGTGAGCAGTTCTTC
15 TRBJ2-3 TRBV20-1 NA many CSARDPSASTDTQYF TGCAGTGCTAGAGACCCGAGTGCTAGCACAGATACGCAGTATTTT
12 TRBJ1-1 TRBV28 NA few CASSLFTAEAFF TGTGCCAGCAGTTTATTCACAGCTGAAGCTTTCTTT
17 TRBJ1-6 TRBV7-6 NA NA CASSRGPRGRDNSPLHF TGTGCCAGCAGCCGAGGGCCGAGGGGACGGGATAATTCACCCCTCCACTTT
14 TRBJ1-1 TRBV5-1 NA many CASSFIGRATEAFF TGCGCCAGCAGCTTCATAGGGAGGGCCACTGAAGCTTTCTTT
15 TRBJ2-7 TRBV9 NA NA CASSVGDRGGYEQYF TGTGCCAGCAGCGTAGGAGACAGGGGAGGGTACGAGCAGTACTTC
15 TRBJ1-6 TRBV6-1 NA many CASKKYGVHEAALHF TGTGCCAGCAAAAAATACGGGGTCCATGAGGCTGCCCTCCACTTT